This note documents a single TCR beta chain sequence. 5'RACE template switching with UMIs generated TCR beta cDNA. TCRdb reanalyzed the 5' RACE reads and collapses them to one entry per CDR3 protein, without DNA. This sample lists roughly 280,000 distinct CDR3 sequences; its ten largest clones have roughly 0.4%. The data stem from a study of T cells expressing NK-cell markers. Looking at the study overall: Most of the eight sequenced donors tested HCMV-seropositive; one tested seronegative.

Per the germline V gene, CDR1 is MNHEY and CDR2 is SVGEGT. The length of the CDR3 is 13 residues. Sequenced material: blood T cells: a sorted CD56 or NKG2C T cell subset, CD4+ or CD8+ T cells, or bulk PBMC T cells (not recorded which). This TCR was recovered from a man in his late teens or twenties in good health. The rearrangement uses TRBV6-2 or TRBV6-3 and TRBJ2-7; TCRdb gives TRBD1 as the D gene, but with no DNA this cannot be confirmed. CDR3 in amino acids: CARTTQGFYEQYF.